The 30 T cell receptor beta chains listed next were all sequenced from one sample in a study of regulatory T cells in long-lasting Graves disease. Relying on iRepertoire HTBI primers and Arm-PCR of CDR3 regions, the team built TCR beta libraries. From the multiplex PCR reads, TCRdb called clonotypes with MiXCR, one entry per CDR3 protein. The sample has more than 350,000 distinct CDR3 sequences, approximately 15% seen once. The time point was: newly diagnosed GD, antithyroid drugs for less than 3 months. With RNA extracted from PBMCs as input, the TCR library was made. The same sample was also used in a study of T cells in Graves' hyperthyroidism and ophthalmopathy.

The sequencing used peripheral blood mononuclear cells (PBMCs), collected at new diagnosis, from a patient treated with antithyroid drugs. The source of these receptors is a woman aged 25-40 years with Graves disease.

DNA for the CDR3: TGTGCCAGCAGCTTAGTAGGGACTAGCGGGAAGCAAAAGCAGTACTTC. Amino acids: CASSLVGTSGKQKQYF. This chain joins TRBV7-2 and TRBJ2-7; 13 nucleotides line up with TRBD2. Germline CDR1 is SGHTA and CDR2 is FQGNSA. This CDR3 spans 16 amino acids. The junction had 8 bases not matched to a gene; V was cut back by 1 base and J by 8 bases.

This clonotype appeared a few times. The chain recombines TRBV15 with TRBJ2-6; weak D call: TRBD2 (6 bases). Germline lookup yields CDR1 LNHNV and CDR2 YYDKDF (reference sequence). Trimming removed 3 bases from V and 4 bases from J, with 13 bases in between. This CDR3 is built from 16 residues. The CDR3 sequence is CATSRERASGANVLTF. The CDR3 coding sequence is TGTGCCACCAGCAGGGAGCGGGCCTCGGGGGCCAACGTCCTGACTTTC.

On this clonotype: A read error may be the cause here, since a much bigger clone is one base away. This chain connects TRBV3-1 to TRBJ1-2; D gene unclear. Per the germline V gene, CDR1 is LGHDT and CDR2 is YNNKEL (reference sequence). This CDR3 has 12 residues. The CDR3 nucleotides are TGTGCCCGCAGCAATCAAGGGCTTGGCTACACCTTC. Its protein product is CARSNQGLGYTF. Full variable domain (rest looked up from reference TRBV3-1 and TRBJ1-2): DTAVSQTPKYLVTQMGNDKSIKCEQNLGHDTMYWYKQDSKKFLKIMFSYNNKELIINETVPNRFSPKSPDKAHLNLHINSLELGDSAVYFCARSNQGLGYTFGSGTRLTVV.

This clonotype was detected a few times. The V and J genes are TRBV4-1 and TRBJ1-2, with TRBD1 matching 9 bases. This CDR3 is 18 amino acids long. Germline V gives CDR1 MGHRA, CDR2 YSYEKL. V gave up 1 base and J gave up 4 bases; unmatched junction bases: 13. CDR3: CASSQGTLRQGVFYGYTF. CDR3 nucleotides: TGCGCCAGCAGCCAAGGTACCTTACGACAGGGGGTGTTCTATGGCTACACCTTC.

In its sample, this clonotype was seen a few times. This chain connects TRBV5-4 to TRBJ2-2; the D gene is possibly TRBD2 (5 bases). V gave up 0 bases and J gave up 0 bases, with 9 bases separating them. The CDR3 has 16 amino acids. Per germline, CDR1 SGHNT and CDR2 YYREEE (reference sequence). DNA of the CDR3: TGTGCCAGCAGCTTGGAACCTAGCTCGAACACCGGGGAGCTGTTTTTT. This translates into CASSLEPSSNTGELFF.

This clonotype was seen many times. CDR3 protein: CASSLGGTAQETQYF. CDR3 in DNA: TGTGCCAGCAGCTTAGGCGGGACAGCACAAGAGACCCAGTACTTC. This chain joins TRBV7-2 and TRBJ2-5; weak D call: TRBD1 (7 bases). Trimming shortened V by 1 base and J by 2 bases, and 11 bases separated the two germline ends. The CDR3 is 15 amino acids. Germline values: CDR1 SGHTA, CDR2 FQGNSA. The complete variable domain, with remaining parts taken from reference TRBV7-2 and TRBJ2-5, reads GAGVSQSPSNKVTEKGKDVELRCDPISGHTALYWYRQSLGQGLEFLIYFQGNSAPDKSGLPSDRFSAERTGGSVSTLTIQRTQQEDSAVYLCASSLGGTAQETQYFGPGTRLLVL.

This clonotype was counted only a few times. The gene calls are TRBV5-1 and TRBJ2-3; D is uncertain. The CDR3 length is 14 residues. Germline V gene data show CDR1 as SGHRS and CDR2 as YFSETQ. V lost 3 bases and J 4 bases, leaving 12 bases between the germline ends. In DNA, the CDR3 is TGCGCCAGCAGCTCGTCTCTTGGGGCAGATACGCAGTATTTT. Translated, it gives CASSSSLGADTQYF.

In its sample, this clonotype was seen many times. The CDR3 sequence is CASSPREGRGEQFF. CDR3 in DNA: TGTGCCAGCAGTCCCCGGGAGGGACGGGGTGAGCAGTTCTTC. The genes are TRBV28 and TRBJ2-1; TRBD2 agrees at 8 bases. After removal of 5 bases from V and 9 bases from J, the junction contained 9 bases not matched to a gene. The CDR3 runs 14 residues. Germline assignment: CDR1 MDHEN and CDR2 SYDVKM.

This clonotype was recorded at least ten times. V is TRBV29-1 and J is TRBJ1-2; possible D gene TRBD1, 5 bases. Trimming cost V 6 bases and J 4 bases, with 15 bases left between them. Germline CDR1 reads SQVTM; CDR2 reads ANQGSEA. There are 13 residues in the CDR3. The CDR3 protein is CSVETQGGYGYTF. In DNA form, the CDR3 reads TGCAGCGTCGAAACGCAGGGTGGCTATGGCTACACCTTC. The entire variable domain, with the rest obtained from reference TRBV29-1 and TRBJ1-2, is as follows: SAVISQKPSRDICQRGTSLTIQCQVDSQVTMMFWYRQQPGQSLTLIATANQGSEATYESGFVIDKFPISRPNLTFSTLTVSNMSPEDSSIYLCSVETQGGYGYTFGSGTRLTVV.

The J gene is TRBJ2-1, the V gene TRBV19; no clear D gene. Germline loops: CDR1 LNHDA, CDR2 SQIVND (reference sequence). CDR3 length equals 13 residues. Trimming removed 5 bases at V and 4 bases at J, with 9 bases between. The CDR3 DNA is TGTGCCAGTAGTCAAACTTATTACAATGAGCAGTTCTTC. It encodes CASSQTYYNEQFF.

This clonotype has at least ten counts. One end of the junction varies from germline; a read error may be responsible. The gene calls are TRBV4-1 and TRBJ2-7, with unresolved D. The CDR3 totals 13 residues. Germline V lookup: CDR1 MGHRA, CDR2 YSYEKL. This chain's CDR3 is CASSQVGSYEQYF. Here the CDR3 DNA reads TGTGCCAGCAGCCAAGTGGGATCCTACGAGCAGTACTTC.

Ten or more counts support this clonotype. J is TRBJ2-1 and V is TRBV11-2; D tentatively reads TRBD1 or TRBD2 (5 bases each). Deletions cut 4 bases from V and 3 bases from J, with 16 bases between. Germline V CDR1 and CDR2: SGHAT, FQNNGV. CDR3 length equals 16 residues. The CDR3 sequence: CASSYDLGTYYNEQFF. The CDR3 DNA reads TGTGCCAGCAGCTACGACCTCGGGACGTACTACAATGAGCAGTTCTTC.

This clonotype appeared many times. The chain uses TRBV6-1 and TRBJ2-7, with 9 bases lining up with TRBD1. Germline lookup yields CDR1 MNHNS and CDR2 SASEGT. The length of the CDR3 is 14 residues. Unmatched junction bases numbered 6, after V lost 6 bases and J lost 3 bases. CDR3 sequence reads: CASRGTGFVYEQYF. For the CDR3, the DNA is TGTGCCAGCAGAGGGACAGGGTTCGTCTACGAGCAGTACTTC.

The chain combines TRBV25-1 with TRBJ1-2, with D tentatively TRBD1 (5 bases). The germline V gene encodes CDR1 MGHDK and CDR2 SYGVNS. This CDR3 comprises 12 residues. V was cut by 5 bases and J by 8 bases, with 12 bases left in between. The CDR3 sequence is CASSTQWGGYTF. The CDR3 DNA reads TGTGCCAGCAGTACCCAATGGGGCGGCTACACCTTC.

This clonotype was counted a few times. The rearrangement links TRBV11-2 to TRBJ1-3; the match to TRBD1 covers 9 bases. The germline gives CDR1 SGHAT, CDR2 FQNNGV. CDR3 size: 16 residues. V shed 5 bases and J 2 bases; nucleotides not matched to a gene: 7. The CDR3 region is CASSTATGGPGNTIYF. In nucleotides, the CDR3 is TGTGCCAGCAGCACGGCAACAGGGGGCCCTGGAAACACCATATATTTT.

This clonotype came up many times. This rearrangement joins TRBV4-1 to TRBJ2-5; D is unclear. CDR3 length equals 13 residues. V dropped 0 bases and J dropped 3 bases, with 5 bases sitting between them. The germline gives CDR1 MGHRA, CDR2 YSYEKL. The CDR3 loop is CASSQEAEETQYF. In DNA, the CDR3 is TGCGCCAGCAGCCAAGAGGCGGAAGAGACCCAGTACTTC.

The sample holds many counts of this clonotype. CDR3 in amino acids: CASSYPTSGSVDTQYF. The DNA for the CDR3 is TGTGCCAGCAGTTACCCGACTAGCGGGAGTGTAGATACGCAGTATTTT. This sequence joins TRBV6-2 or TRBV6-3 and TRBJ2-3; 12 bases fit TRBD2. CDR3 length: 16 amino acids. V lost 2 bases and J lost 5; bases outside the gene matches: 5. Looked up from germline, CDR1 is MNHEY and CDR2 is SVGEGT.

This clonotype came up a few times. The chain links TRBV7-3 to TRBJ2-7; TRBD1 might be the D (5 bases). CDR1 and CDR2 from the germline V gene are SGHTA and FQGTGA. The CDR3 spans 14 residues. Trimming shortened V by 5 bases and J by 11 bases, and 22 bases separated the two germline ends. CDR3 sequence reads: CASSPPGIDSAKYF. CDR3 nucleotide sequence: TGTGCCAGCAGCCCCCCAGGAATCGACAGTGCCAAGTACTTC.

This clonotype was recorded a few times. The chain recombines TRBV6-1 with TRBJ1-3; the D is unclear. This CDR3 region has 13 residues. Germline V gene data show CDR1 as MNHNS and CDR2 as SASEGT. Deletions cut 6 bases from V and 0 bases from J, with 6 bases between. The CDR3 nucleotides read TGTGCCAGCAGGCCTAACTCTGGAAACACCATATATTTT. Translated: CASRPNSGNTIYF.

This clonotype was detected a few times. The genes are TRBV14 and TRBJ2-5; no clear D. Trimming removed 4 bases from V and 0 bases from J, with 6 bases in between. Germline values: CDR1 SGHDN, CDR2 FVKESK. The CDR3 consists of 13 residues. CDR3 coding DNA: TGTGCCAGCAGCCGGTTGTACCAAGAGACCCAGTACTTC. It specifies CASSRLYQETQYF.

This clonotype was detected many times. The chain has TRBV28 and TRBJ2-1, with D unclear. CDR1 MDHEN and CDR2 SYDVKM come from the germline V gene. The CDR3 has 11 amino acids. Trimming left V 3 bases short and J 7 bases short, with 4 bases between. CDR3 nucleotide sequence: TGTGCCAGCAGTTTTTCGAATGAGCAGTTCTTC. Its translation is CASSFSNEQFF. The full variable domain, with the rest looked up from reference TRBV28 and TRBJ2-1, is DVKVTQSSRYLVKRTGEKVFLECVQDMDHENMFWYRQDPGLGLRLIYFSYDVKMKEKGDIPEGYSVSREKKERFSLILESASTNQTSMYLCASSFSNEQFFGPGTRLTVL.

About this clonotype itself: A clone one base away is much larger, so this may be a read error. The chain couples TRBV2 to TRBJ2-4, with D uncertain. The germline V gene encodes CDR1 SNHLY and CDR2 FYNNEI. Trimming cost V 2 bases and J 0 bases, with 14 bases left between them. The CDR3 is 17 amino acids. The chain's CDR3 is CASSELRWVLAKNIQYF. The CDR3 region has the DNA TGTGCCAGCAGTGAACTCCGCTGGGTACTAGCCAAAAACATTCAGTACTTC.

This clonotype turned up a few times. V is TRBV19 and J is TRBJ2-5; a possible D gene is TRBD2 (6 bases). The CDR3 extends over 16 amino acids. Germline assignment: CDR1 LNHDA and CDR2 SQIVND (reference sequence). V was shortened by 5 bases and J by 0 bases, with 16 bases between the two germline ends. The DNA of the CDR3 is TGTGCCAGTAGTCCCCTGGTAGCGGAGAACCAAGAGACCCAGTACTTC. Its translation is CASSPLVAENQETQYF.

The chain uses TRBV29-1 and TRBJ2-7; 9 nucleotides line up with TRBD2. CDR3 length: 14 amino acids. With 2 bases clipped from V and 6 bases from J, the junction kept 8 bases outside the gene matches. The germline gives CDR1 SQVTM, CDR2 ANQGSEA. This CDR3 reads CSVEFGSGSSEQYF. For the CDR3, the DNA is TGCAGCGTTGAATTCGGTAGCGGGAGCTCCGAGCAGTACTTC.

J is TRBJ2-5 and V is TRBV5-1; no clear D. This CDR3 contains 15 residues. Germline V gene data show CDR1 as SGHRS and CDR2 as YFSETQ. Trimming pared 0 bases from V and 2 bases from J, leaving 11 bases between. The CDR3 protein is CASSLGSVAQETQYF. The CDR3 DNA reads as TGCGCCAGCAGCTTGGGGAGCGTTGCACAAGAGACCCAGTACTTC. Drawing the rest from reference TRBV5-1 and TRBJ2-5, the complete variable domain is KAGVTQTPRYLIKTRGQQVTLSCSPISGHRSVSWYQQTPGQGLQFLFEYFSETQRNKGNFPGRFSGRQFSNSRSEMNVSTLELGDSALYLCASSLGSVAQETQYFGPGTRLLVL.

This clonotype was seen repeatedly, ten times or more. The CDR3 nucleotides are TGTGCCAGCAGAGACCCAAGGAGCTCCTACAATGAGCAGTTCTTC. This sequence encodes CASRDPRSSYNEQFF. V is TRBV2 and J is TRBJ2-1, with D unresolved. CDR3 length: 15 residues. CDR1 SNHLY and CDR2 FYNNEI come from the germline V gene. V dropped 6 bases and J dropped 0 bases, with 12 bases sitting between them.

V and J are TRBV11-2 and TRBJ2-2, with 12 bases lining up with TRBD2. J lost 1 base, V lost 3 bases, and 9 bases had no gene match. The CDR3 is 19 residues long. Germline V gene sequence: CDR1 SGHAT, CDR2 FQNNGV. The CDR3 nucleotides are TGTGCCAGCAGCTTTAGATGGACTAGCGGGATGGGGAACACCGGGGAGCTGTTTTTT. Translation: CASSFRWTSGMGNTGELFF.

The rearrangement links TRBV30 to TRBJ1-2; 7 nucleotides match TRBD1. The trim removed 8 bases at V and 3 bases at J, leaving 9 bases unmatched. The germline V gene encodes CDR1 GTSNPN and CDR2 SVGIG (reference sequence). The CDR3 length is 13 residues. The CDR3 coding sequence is TGTGCCCTCGACAGGGACGAGCACTATGGCTACACCTTC. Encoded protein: CALDRDEHYGYTF.

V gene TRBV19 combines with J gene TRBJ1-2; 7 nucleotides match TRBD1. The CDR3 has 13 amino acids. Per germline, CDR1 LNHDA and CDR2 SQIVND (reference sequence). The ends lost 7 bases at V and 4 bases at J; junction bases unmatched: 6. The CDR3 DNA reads TGTGCCAGTAAACTACAGGGGAGCTATGGCTACACCTTC. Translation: CASKLQGSYGYTF.

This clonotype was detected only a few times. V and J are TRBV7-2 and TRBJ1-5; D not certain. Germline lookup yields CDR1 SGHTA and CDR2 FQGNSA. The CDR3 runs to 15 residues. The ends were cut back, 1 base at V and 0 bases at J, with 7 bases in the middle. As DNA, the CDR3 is TGTGCCAGCAGCTTAGGGCATTATAGCAATCAGCCCCAGCATTTT. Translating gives CASSLGHYSNQPQHF.